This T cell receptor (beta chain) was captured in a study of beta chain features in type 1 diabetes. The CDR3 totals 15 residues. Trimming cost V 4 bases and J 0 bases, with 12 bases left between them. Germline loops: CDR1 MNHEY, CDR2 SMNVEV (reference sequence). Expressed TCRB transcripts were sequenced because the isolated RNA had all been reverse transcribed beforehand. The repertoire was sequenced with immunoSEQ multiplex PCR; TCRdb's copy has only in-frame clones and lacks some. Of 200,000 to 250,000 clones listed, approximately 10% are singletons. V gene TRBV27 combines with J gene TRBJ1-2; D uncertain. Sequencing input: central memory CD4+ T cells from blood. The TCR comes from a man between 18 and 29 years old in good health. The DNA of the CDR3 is TGTGCCAGCAGTTCCTACGGAGCAGCTAACTATGGCTACACCTTC. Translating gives CASSSYGAANYGYTF.